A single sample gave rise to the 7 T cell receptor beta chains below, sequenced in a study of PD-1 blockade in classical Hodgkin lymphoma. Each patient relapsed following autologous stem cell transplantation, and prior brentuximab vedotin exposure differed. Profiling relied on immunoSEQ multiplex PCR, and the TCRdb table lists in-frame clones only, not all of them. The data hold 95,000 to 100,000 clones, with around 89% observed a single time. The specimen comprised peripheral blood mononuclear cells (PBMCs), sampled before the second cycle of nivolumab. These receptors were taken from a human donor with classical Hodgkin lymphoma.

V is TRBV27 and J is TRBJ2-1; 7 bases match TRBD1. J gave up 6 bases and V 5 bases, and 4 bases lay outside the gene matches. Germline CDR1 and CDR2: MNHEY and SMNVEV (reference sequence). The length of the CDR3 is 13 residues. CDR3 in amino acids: CASSLAGGNEQFF. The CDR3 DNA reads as TGTGCCAGCAGTCTGGCAGGGGGCAATGAGCAGTTCTTC.

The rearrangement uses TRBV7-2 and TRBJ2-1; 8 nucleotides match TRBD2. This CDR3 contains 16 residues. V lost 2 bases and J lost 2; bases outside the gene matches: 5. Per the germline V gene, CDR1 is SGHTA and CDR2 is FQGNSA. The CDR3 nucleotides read TGTGCCAGCAGCTTATTACAGCGGGGGCCCTACAATGAGCAGTTCTTC. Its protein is CASSLLQRGPYNEQFF.

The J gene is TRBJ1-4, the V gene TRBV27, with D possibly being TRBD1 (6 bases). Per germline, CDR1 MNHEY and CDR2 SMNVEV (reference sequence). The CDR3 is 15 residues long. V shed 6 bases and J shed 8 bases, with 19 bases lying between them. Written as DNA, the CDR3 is TGTGCCAGCAGCCTCTTAGGGGGATCTGGAGAAAAACTGTTTTTT. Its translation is CASSLLGGSGEKLFF.

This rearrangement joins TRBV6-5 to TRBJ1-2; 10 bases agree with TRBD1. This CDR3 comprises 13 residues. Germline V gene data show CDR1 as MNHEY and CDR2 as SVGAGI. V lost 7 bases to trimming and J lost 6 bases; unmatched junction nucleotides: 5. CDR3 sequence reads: CASKRTGGNGYTF. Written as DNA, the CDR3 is TGTGCCAGCAAAAGGACAGGGGGGAATGGCTACACCTTC.

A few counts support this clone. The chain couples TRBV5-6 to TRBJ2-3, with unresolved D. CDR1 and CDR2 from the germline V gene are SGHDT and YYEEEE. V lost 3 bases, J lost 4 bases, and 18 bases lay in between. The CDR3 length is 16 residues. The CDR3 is CASSSYSFFGADTQYF. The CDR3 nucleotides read TGTGCCAGCAGCTCGTACAGCTTTTTCGGCGCAGATACGCAGTATTTT.

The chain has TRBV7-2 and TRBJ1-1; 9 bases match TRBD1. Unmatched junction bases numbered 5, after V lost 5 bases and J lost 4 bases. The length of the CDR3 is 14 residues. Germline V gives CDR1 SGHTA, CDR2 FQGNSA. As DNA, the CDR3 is TGTGCCAGCAGCAGAGGGACAGGGATCACTGAAGCTTTCTTT. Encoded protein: CASSRGTGITEAFF.

CDR3 nucleotide sequence: TGTGCCAGCAGTTCAACGGGACAGGGGGCGCATCAGCCCCAGCATTTT. As protein: CASSSTGQGAHQPQHF. V is TRBV6-5 and J is TRBJ1-5; 12 bases are a match to TRBD1. The CDR3 is 16 residues long. Trimming cost V 4 bases and J 5 bases; bases outside gene matches: 6. Germline V gene sequence: CDR1 MNHEY, CDR2 SVGAGI.